This TCR beta chain is from a study of T cell responses to AZD1222 COVID-19 vaccine. Study-level results: Donors were mostly white British, more females; clonal diversity possibly underestimated. Targets within unmutated variant regions were reportedly found for nearly half of spike-specific TCRs.

This clone was seen a few times. What it binds is not known. Trimming cost V 3 bases and J 2 bases; bases outside gene matches: 16. Germline V lookup: CDR1 SGHKS, CDR2 YYEKEE (reference sequence). The CDR3 has 18 amino acids. Sequencing used immunoSEQ multiplex PCR; TCRdb keeps in-frame clones, though not all of them. The sample consists of some 140,000 clones, over 85% of them appearing once. Sequenced material: peripheral blood, taken on day 0 of AZD1222 vaccination. The sequence was collected from an adult in good health. The chain has TRBV5-5 and TRBJ2-7; 8 nucleotides match TRBD1. DNA of the CDR3: TGTGCCAGCAGCTCACGTGGCGTCTCTGGGACAGGAACCTACGAGCAGTACTTC. It codes for CASSSRGVSGTGTYEQYF.